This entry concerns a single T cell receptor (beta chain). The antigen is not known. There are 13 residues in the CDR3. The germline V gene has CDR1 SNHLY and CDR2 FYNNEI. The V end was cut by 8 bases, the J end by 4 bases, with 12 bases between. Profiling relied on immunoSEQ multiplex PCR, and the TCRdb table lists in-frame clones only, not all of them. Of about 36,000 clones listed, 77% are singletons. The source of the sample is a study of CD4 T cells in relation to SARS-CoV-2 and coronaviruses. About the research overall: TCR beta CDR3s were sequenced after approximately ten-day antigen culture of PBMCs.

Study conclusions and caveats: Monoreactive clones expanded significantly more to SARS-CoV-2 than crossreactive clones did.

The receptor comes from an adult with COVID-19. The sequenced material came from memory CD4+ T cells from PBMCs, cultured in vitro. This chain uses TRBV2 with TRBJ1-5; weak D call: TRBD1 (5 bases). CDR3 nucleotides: TGTGCCAGCGGGACCGGAGGGAATCAGCCCCAGCATTTT. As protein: CASGTGGNQPQHF.